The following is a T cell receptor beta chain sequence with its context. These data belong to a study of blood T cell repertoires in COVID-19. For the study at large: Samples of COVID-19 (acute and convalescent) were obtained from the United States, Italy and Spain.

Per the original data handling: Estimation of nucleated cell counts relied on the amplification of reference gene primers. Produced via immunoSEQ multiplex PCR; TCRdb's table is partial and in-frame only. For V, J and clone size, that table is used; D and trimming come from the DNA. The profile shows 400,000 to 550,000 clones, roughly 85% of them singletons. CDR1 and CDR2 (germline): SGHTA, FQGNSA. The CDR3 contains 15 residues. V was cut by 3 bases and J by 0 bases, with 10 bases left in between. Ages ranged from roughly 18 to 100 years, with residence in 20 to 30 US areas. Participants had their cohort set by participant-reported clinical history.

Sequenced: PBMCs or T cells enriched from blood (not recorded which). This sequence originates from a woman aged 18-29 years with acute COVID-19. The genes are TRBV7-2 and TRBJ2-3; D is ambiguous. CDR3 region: CASSFSQTSTDTQYF. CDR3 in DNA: TGTGCCAGCAGCTTTTCTCAGACAAGCACAGATACGCAGTATTTT. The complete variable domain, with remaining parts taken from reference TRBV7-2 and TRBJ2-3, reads GAGVSQSPSNKVTEKGKDVELRCDPISGHTALYWYRQSLGQGLEFLIYFQGNSAPDKSGLPSDRFSAERTGGSVSTLTIQRTQQEDSAVYLCASSFSQTSTDTQYFGPGTRLTVL.